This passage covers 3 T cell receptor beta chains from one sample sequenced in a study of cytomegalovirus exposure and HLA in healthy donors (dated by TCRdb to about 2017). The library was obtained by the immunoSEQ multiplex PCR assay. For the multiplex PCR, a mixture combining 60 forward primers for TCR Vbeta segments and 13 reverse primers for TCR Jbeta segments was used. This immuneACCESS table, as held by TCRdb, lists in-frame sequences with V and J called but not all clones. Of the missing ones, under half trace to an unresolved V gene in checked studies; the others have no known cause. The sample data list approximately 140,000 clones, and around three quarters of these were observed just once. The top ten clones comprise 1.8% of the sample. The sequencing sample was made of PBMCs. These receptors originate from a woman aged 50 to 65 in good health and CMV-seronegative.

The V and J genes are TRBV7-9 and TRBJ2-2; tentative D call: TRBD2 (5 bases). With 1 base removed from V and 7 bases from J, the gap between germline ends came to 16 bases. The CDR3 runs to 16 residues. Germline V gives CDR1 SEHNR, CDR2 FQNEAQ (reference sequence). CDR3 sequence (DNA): TGTGCCAGCAGCTTAGTTGTTCGGGATCTGGTCGGGGAGCTGTTTTTT. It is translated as CASSLVVRDLVGELFF.

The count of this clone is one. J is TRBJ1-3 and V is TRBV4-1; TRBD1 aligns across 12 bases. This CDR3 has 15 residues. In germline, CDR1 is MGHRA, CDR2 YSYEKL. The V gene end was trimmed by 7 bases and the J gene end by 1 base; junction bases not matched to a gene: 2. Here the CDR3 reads CASTGQGASGNTIYF. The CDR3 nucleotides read TGCGCCAGCACGGGACAGGGGGCATCTGGAAACACCATATATTTT.

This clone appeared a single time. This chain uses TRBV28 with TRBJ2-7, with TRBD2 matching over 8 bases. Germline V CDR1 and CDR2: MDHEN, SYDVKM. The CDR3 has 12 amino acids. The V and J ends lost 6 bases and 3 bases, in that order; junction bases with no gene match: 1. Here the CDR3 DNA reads TGTGCCAGCAGGACTAGCGACTACGAGCAGTACTTC. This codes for CASRTSDYEQYF.